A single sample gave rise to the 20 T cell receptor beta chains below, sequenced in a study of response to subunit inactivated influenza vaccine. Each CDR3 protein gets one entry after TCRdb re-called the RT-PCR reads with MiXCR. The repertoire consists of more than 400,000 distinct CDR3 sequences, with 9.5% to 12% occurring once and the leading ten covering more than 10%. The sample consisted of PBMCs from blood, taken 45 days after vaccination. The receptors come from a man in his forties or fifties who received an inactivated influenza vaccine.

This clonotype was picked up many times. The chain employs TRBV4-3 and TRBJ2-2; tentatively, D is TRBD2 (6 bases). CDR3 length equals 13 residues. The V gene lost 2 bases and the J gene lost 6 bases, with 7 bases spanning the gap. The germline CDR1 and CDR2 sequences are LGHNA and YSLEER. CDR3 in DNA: TGCGCCAGCAGCCAATTAGCGGCCGGGGAGCTGTTTTTT. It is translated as CASSQLAAGELFF.

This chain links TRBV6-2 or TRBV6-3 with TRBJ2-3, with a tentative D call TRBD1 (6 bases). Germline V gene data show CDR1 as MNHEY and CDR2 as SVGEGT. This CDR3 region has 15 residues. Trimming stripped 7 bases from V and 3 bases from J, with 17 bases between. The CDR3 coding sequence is TGTGCCAGCAACTTGGGCAGGGGACATACAGATACGCAGTATTTT. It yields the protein CASNLGRGHTDTQYF.

The CDR3 spells CSASPVVKAETQYF. CDR3 bases: TGCAGTGCTAGCCCCGTGGTTAAAGCAGAGACCCAGTACTTC. The rearrangement joins TRBV20-1 to TRBJ2-5, with D uncertain. Germline-derived CDR1 and CDR2 are DFQATT and SNEGSKA (reference sequence). CDR3 length: 14 residues. V was clipped by 3 bases and J by 4 bases, with 15 bases between them.

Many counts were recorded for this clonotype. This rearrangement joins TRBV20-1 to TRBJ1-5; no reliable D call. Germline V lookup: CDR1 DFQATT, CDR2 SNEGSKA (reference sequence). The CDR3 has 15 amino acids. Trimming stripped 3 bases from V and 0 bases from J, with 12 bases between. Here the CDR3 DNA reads TGCAGTGCTAGTGCTGTCACCTCTAGCAATCAGCCCCAGCATTTT. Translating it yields CSASAVTSSNQPQHF.

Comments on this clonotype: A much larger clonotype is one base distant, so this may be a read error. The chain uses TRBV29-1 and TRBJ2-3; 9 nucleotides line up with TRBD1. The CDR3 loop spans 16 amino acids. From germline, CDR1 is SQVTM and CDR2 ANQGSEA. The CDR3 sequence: CSAEARDREGTDTHYF. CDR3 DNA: TGCAGCGCTGAAGCCCGGGACAGGGAGGGTACAGATACGCATTATTTT.

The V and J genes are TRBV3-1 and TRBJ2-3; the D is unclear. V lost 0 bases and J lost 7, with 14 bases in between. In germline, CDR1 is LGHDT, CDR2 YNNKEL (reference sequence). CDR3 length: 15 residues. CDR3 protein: CASSQEPTSSHTQYF. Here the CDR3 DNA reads TGTGCCAGCAGCCAAGAGCCTACGTCGTCTCATACGCAGTATTTT.

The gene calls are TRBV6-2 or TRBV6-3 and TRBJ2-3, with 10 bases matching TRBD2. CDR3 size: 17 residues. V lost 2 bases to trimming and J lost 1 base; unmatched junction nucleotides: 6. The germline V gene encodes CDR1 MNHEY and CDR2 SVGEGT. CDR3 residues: CASSYLGLAERTDTQYF. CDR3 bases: TGTGCCAGCAGTTACCTCGGACTAGCGGAGCGCACAGATACGCAGTATTTT.

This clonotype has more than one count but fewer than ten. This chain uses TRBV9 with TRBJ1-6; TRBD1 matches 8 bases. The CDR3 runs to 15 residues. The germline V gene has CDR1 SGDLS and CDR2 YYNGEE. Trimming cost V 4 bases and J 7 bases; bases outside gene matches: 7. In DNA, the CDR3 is TGTGCCAGCAGCCTGGGGACAGGCAACAATTCACCCCTCCACTTT. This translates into CASSLGTGNNSPLHF.

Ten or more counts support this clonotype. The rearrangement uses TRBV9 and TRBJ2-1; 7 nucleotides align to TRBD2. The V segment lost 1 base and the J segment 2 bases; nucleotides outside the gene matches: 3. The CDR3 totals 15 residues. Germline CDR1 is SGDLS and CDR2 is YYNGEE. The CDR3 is CASSVSGTTYNEQFF. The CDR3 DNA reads TGTGCCAGCAGCGTATCTGGGACTACCTACAATGAGCAGTTCTTC.

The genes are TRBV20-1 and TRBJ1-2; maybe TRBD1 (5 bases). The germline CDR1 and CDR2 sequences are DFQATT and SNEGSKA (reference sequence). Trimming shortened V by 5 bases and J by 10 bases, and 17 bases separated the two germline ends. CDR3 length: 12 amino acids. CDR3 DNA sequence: TGCAGTGCTCGTAGACTGACAGAGCTCTACACCTTC. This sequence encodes CSARRLTELYTF.

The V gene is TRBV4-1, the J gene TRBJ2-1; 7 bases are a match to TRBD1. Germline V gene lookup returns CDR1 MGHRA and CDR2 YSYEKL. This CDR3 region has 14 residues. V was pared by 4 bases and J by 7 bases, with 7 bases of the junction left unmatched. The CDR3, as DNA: TGCGCCAGCAGCCCTTCGACAGGGCAGAATGAGCAGTTCTTC. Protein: CASSPSTGQNEQFF.

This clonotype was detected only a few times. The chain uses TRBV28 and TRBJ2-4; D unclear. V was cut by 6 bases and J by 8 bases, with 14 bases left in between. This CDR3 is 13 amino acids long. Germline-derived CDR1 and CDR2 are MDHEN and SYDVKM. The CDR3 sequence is CASSPGYGDIQYF. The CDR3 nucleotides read TGTGCCAGCAGCCCCGGATACGGAGACATTCAGTACTTC.

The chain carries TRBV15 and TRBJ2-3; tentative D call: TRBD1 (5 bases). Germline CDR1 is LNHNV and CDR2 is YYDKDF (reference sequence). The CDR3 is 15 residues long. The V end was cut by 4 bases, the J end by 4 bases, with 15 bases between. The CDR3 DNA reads TGTGCCACCAGCAAAAGGGGCGCAGGACCAGATACGCAGTATTTT. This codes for CATSKRGAGPDTQYF.

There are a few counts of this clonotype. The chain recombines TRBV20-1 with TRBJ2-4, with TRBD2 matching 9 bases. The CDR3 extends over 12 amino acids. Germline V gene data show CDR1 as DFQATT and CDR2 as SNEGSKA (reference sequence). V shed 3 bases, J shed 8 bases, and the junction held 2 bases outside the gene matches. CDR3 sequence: CSASSGRDIQYF. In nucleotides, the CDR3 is TGCAGTGCTAGTAGCGGGAGAGACATTCAGTACTTC.

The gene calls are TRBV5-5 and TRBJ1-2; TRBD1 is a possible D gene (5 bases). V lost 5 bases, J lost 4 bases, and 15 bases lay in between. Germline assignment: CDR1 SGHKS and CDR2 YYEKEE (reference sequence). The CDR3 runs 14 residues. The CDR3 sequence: CASSSQGLSYGYTF. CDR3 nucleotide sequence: TGTGCCAGCAGTTCCCAGGGACTGAGCTATGGCTACACCTTC.

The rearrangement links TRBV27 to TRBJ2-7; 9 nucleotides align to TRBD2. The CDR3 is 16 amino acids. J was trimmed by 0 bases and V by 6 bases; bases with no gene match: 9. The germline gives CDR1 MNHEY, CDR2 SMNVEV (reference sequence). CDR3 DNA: TGTGCCAGCAGCCAAAAAGCGGGAGGCCTCTCCTACGAGCAGTACTTC. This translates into CASSQKAGGLSYEQYF.

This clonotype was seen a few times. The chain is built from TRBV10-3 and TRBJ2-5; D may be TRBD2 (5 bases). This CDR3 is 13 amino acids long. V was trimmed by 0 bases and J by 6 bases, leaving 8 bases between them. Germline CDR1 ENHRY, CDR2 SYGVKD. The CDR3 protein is CAISESGVQTQYF. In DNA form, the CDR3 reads TGTGCCATCAGTGAGTCCGGGGTCCAGACCCAGTACTTC.

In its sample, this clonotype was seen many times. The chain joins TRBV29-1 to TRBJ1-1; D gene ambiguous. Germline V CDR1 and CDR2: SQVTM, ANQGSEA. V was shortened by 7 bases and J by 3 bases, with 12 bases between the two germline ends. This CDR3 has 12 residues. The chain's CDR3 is CSAMGRHTEAFF. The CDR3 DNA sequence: TGCAGCGCTATGGGTAGGCACACTGAAGCTTTCTTT. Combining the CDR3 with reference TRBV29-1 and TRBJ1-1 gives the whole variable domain SAVISQKPSRDICQRGTSLTIQCQVDSQVTMMFWYRQQPGQSLTLIATANQGSEATYESGFVIDKFPISRPNLTFSTLTVSNMSPEDSSIYLCSAMGRHTEAFFGQGTRLTVV.

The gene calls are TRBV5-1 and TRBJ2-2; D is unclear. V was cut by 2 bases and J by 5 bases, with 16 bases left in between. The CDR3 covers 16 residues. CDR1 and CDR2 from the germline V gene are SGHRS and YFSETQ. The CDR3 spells CASSLYDLGRTGELFF. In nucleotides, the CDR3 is TGCGCCAGCAGCTTATACGATCTAGGAAGGACCGGGGAGCTGTTTTTT. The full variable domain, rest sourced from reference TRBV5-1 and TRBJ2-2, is KAGVTQTPRYLIKTRGQQVTLSCSPISGHRSVSWYQQTPGQGLQFLFEYFSETQRNKGNFPGRFSGRQFSNSRSEMNVSTLELGDSALYLCASSLYDLGRTGELFFGEGSRLTVL.

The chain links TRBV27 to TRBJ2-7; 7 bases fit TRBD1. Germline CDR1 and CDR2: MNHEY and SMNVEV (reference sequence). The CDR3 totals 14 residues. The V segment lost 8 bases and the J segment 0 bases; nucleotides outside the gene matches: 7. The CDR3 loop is CASSWDSYSYEQYF. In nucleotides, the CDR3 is TGTGCCAGCTCATGGGACAGCTACTCCTACGAGCAGTACTTC.